Sequencing of this T cell receptor (beta chain) was carried out in a study of shared clonotypes between healthy human individuals. CDR1 and CDR2 (germline): MDHEN, SYDVKM. The V gene end was trimmed by 6 bases and the J gene end by 5 bases; junction bases not matched to a gene: 1. CDR3 length equals 12 residues. Original processing methods: ImmunoSEQ output lacked quality scores and full-length reads, limiting matched filtering. This table comes from immunoSEQ multiplex PCR, and its TCRdb copy is limited to in-frame clones, with some not included. D and trimming were read from the DNA, whereas the V and J calls and clone size are those reported in that table. Of about 500,000 clones listed, roughly four fifths are singletons.

This TCR came from a woman in her forties in good health. Some clones in this sample may be carry-over from other donors' samples. The source material was PBMCs. V and J are TRBV28 and TRBJ1-5; 7 bases fit TRBD1. In DNA form, the CDR3 reads TGTGCCAGCAGAGACAGGGATCAGCCCCAGCATTTT. This encodes CASRDRDQPQHF. Looking up the rest from reference TRBV28 and TRBJ1-5 gives the full variable domain: DVKVTQSSRYLVKRTGEKVFLECVQDMDHENMFWYRQDPGLGLRLIYFSYDVKMKEKGDIPEGYSVSREKKERFSLILESASTNQTSMYLCASRDRDQPQHFGDGTRLSIL.